Included here is one T cell receptor beta chain sequence, with context. A sample-barcoded 5' primer and a J-beta primer mix were used in a second PCR of roughly 7 to 11 cycles. MiXCR was run by TCRdb on the 5' RACE reads, yielding one entry per CDR3 protein. Here the sample spans 800,000 to 950,000 distinct CDR3 sequences, 35% to 40% being singletons. Germline values: CDR1 GTSNPN, CDR2 SVGIG (reference sequence). The CDR3 is 12 amino acids. V gave up 0 bases and J gave up 11 bases; unmatched junction bases: 5. This entry comes from a study of blood T cells in healthy people across ages. V is TRBV30 and J is TRBJ2-5; 8 bases are shared with TRBD1. The source material was blood. The sequence came from a man younger than 35 in good health. The CDR3 here is CAWSVQGAKQYF. CDR3 bases: TGTGCCTGGAGTGTTCAGGGGGCGAAGCAGTACTTC.